The T cell receptor beta chain described here comes from a study of patients and donors after allogeneic stem cell transplantation. There are a few counts of this clonotype. TCRdb reprocessed the RT-PCR reads via MiXCR and lists one record per CDR3 protein. The table has about 960,000 distinct CDR3 sequences, under 20% seen once. The sample was blood, either unsorted or a sorted T cell fraction (not recorded which). This clonotype originated in a human donor who was either an allogeneic HSCT recipient or a stem cell or donor lymphocyte infusion donor (not recorded which). It is not recorded whose cells these are; they may come from a transplant donor.

CDR3 nucleotide sequence: TGTGCCAGCAGTCTTAAGGGGGCGGCCCACTATGGCTACACCTTC. It translates to CASSLKGAAHYGYTF. The chain couples TRBV4-2 to TRBJ1-2; TRBD1 matches 7 bases. CDR1 is LGHNA, CDR2 YNFKEQ, per germline. V gave up 6 bases and J gave up 3 bases; unmatched junction bases: 10. CDR3 length: 15 residues.